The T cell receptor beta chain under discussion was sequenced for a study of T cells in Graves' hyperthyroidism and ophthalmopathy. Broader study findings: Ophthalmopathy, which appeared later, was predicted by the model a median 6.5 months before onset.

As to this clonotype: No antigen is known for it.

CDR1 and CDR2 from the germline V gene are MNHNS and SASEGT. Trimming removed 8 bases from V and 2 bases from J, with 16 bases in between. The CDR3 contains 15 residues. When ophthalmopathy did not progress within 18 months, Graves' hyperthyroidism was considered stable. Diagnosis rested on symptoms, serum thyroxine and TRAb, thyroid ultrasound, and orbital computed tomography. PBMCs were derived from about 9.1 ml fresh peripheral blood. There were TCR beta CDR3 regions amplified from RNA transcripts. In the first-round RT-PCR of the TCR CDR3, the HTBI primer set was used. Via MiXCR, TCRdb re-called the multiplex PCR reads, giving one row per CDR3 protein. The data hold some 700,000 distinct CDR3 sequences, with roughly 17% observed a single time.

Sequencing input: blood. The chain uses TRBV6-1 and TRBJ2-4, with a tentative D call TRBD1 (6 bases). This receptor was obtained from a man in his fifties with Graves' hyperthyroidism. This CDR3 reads CASPGQGSTKNIQYF. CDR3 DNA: TGTGCCAGCCCTGGGCAGGGGTCGACCAAAAACATTCAGTACTTC.